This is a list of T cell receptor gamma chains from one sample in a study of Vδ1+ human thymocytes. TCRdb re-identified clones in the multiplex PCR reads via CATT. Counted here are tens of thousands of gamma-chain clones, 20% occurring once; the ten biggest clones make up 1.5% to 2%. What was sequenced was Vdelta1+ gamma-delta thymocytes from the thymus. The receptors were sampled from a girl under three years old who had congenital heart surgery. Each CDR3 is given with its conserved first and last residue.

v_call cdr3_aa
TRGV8 CATWDRQKLF
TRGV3 CATWDSHYKKLF
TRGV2 CATWDDLISEKLF
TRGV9 CALWEVRGPARSPKKLF
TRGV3 CATWDVGYKKLF
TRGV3 CATWDRRGYKKLF
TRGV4 CATWDASNYYKKLF
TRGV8 CATWDPLPNYYKKLF
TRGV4 CATWDVRPDCYKKLF
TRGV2 CATWDGSHYKKLF
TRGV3 CATWDRERYYKKLF
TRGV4 CATWDGPMVLYKKLF
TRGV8 CATWDRRWSSDWIKTF
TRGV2 CATWDGRGRRGKLF
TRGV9 CALWEVHPIPYYKKLF
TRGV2 CATWDGLLGGSDWIKTF
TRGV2 CATWDGLNSDWIKTF
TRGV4 CATWDAGHYYNKLF
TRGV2 CATWDGSTARGLGKKLF
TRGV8 CATWDRLPYKKLF
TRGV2 CATYIDKKLF
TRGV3 CATWDRLGYYKKLF
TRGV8 CATWDGSPNYYKKLF
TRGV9 CALPDNKKLF
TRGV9 CALWEPRGGYKKLF
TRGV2 CATWDGPRYYKKLF
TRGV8 CATWWYYKKLF
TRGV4 CATWDGPGCYKKLF
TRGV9 CALISGYKKLF
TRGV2 CATWDVLNYYKKLF
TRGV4 CATWDGRWDYYKKLF
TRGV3 CATWDYKKLF
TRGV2 CATWDGPGVRCSDWIKTF
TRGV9 CALWEVPSSPGSKKIKVF
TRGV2 CATWDYPNNKKLF